Following are 32 T cell receptor beta chains from one sample sequenced in a study of identical twins. TCRdb independently ran MiXCR on the 5' RACE reads; one entry per CDR3 protein. The sample shows some 500,000 distinct CDR3 sequences, less than 25% of them seen only once. This sample also appeared in a second study, on T cells expressing NK-cell markers.

The sample was CD4+ T cells sorted from blood. Every receptor here comes from a young woman in good health.

This clonotype was counted between two and nine times. V and J are TRBV20-1 and TRBJ1-5; the D gene is possibly TRBD1 (6 bases). The CDR3 contains 14 residues. The V end was cut by 6 bases, the J end by 1 base, with 13 bases between. Germline CDR1 DFQATT, CDR2 SNEGSKA (reference sequence). The CDR3 region has the DNA TGCAGTGCGTCAGAGGGGGTGAGCAATCAGCCCCAGCATTTT. Translating it yields CSASEGVSNQPQHF.

The chain joins TRBV10-3 to TRBJ2-5; D not resolved. The germline CDR1 and CDR2 sequences are ENHRY and SYGVKD. This CDR3 region has 14 residues. Trimming removed 2 bases at V and 3 bases at J, with 10 bases between. The CDR3 loop is CAISEQKGKETQYF. In DNA, the CDR3 is TGTGCCATCAGTGAGCAAAAAGGGAAAGAGACCCAGTACTTC.

This clonotype was recorded at least ten times. The chain links TRBV15 to TRBJ2-7, with TRBD1 identical over 9 bases. This CDR3 is built from 15 residues. The germline gives CDR1 LNHNV, CDR2 YYDKDF (reference sequence). V shed 4 bases, J shed 0 bases, and the junction held 4 bases outside the gene matches. For the CDR3, the DNA is TGTGCCACCAGCACGGGACAGGGACTCTCCTACGAGCAGTACTTC. This gives the protein CATSTGQGLSYEQYF.

In this sample, this clonotype turned up a few times. The V gene is TRBV10-3, the J gene TRBJ1-5; D call uncertain. From germline, CDR1 is ENHRY and CDR2 SYGVKD. V lost 3 bases, J lost 5 bases, and 8 bases lay in between. The CDR3 spans 13 residues. CDR3 amino acids: CAISEGWDQPQHF. For the CDR3, the DNA is TGTGCCATCAGTGAAGGATGGGATCAGCCCCAGCATTTT.

The chain employs TRBV11-3 and TRBJ1-1; D not certain. Trimming took 7 bases from V and 7 from J, leaving 13 bases between them. This CDR3 is built from 12 residues. CDR1 and CDR2 (germline): SGHNT, YENEEA. The CDR3 sequence: CASKQARDEAFF. Written as DNA, the CDR3 is TGTGCCAGCAAACAAGCACGGGATGAAGCTTTCTTT. Combining the CDR3 with reference TRBV11-3 and TRBJ1-1 gives the whole variable domain EAGVVQSPRYKIIEKKQPVAFWCNPISGHNTLYWYLQNLGQGPELLIRYENEEAVDDSQLPKDRFSAERLKGVDSTLKIQPAELGDSAVYLCASKQARDEAFFGQGTRLTVV.

This clonotype was found many times. The rearrangement links TRBV12-3 or TRBV12-4 to TRBJ2-1; D possibly matches TRBD1 or TRBD2 (5 bases each). With 3 bases removed from V and 9 bases from J, the gap between germline ends came to 12 bases. This CDR3 has 13 amino acids. CDR3 protein: CASSFQRGGEQFF. The CDR3 DNA reads TGTGCCAGCAGTTTTCAACGGGGCGGTGAGCAGTTCTTC.

This clonotype appeared a few times. The rearrangement links TRBV5-1 to TRBJ2-7; TRBD1 or TRBD2 may be the D gene (6 bases each). The germline V gene encodes CDR1 SGHRS and CDR2 YFSETQ. V lost 0 bases and J 5 bases, leaving 15 bases between the germline ends. The CDR3 spans 15 residues. In DNA, the CDR3 is TGCGCCAGCAGCTTGGAGCACGGAGGGGGGCACGAGCAGTACTTC. The encoded protein is CASSLEHGGGHEQYF.

The genes are TRBV6-1 and TRBJ2-1; the match to TRBD1 covers 7 bases. CDR1 is MNHNS, CDR2 SASEGT, per germline. V lost 10 bases to trimming and J lost 3 bases; unmatched junction nucleotides: 15. This CDR3 is built from 16 residues. DNA for the CDR3: TGTGCCACCCTTAGATACCAAGGGGGCGGCTACAATGAGCAGTTCTTC. Its protein product is CATLRYQGGGYNEQFF.

This chain joins TRBV20-1 and TRBJ2-7; no definite D call. The V end lost 3 bases, the J end lost 1 base, and 4 bases lay between the germline ends. Germline values: CDR1 DFQATT, CDR2 SNEGSKA (reference sequence). The CDR3 runs to 11 residues. The chain's CDR3 is CSARTSYEQYF. CDR3 DNA sequence: TGCAGTGCTAGGACTTCCTACGAGCAGTACTTC.

The chain links TRBV29-1 to TRBJ2-2; 10 bases align to TRBD2. CDR1 is SQVTM and CDR2 is ANQGSEA in the germline V gene. The trim removed 6 bases at V and 2 bases at J, leaving 3 bases unmatched. The CDR3 covers 14 residues. CDR3 protein: CSVRTSGNTGELFF. The CDR3, as DNA: TGCAGCGTCCGGACTAGCGGTAACACCGGGGAGCTGTTTTTT.

This clonotype occurred a few times. V and J are TRBV20-1 and TRBJ1-1; D gene unclear. The germline CDR1 and CDR2 sequences are DFQATT and SNEGSKA (reference sequence). CDR3 size: 15 residues. The V end lost 0 bases, the J end lost 1 base, and 12 bases lay between the germline ends. The CDR3 spells CSARDVQAPNTEAFF. Written as DNA, the CDR3 is TGCAGTGCTAGAGATGTGCAGGCCCCGAACACTGAAGCTTTCTTT.

This clonotype was seen only a few times. This chain joins TRBV20-1 and TRBJ2-5, with 8 bases lining up with TRBD2. This CDR3 contains 15 residues. V lost 5 bases and J lost 1; bases outside the gene matches: 9. From germline, CDR1 is DFQATT and CDR2 SNEGSKA (reference sequence). The CDR3 DNA reads TGCAGTGCTGCTGGGCGGGGGGCCGTCCAAGAGACCCAGTACTTC. Translation gives CSAAGRGAVQETQYF.

V gene TRBV20-1 combines with J gene TRBJ2-7; TRBD2 might be the D (5 bases). V shed 6 bases and J shed 7 bases, with 19 bases lying between them. The CDR3 runs 13 residues. Germline assignment: CDR1 DFQATT and CDR2 SNEGSKA (reference sequence). CDR3 sequence (DNA): TGCAGTGCCAGATTGTCTGGGAGACCAGAGCAGTACTTC. Its protein product is CSARLSGRPEQYF.

The chain recombines TRBV5-1 with TRBJ2-2; 8 nucleotides line up with TRBD1. The CDR3 runs 16 residues. Trimming took 4 bases from V and 4 from J; bases not matched to a gene: 9. The germline V gene has CDR1 SGHRS and CDR2 YFSETQ. The DNA of the CDR3 is TGCGCCAGCAGCCCATCAGGGGGCGCGGGCACCGGGGAGCTGTTTTTT. Translating gives CASSPSGGAGTGELFF.

There are a few counts of this clonotype. V gene TRBV2 combines with J gene TRBJ1-2; no clear D gene. This CDR3 region has 16 residues. V shed 2 bases and J shed 0 bases, with 13 bases lying between them. CDR1 and CDR2 (germline): SNHLY, FYNNEI. This chain's CDR3 is CASSELGPGSNYGYTF. In nucleotides, the CDR3 is TGTGCCAGCAGTGAATTGGGTCCCGGGTCTAACTATGGCTACACCTTC.

The gene calls are TRBV30 and TRBJ1-1, with a possible D match to TRBD1 (6 bases). Trimming removed 1 base from V and 3 bases from J, with 12 bases in between. This CDR3 comprises 14 residues. CDR1 is GTSNPN and CDR2 is SVGIG in the germline V gene (reference sequence). The CDR3 region is CAWSAQGIDTEAFF. CDR3 nucleotide sequence: TGTGCCTGGAGTGCTCAGGGGATAGACACTGAAGCTTTCTTT.

This clonotype was seen a handful of times. This sequence joins TRBV11-2 and TRBJ2-1, with 15 bases fitting TRBD2. The CDR3 is 19 residues long. After removal of 2 bases from V and 4 bases from J, the junction contained 9 bases not matched to a gene. Germline CDR1 and CDR2: SGHAT and FQNNGV. CDR3 in amino acids: CASSLLTGTSGRIYNEQFF. The DNA of the CDR3 is TGTGCCAGCAGCTTATTAACGGGGACTAGCGGGAGGATTTACAATGAGCAGTTCTTC. Variable domain in full (rest from reference TRBV11-2 and TRBJ2-1): EAGVAQSPRYKIIEKRQSVAFWCNPISGHATLYWYQQILGQGPKLLIQFQNNGVVDDSQLPKDRFSAERLKGVDSTLKIQPAKLEDSAVYLCASSLLTGTSGRIYNEQFFGPGTRLTVL.

This clonotype came up many times. The chain's CDR3 is CASSPGQGYTGELFF. CDR3 bases: TGTGCCAGCAGCCCCGGACAGGGTTACACCGGGGAGCTGTTTTTT. The chain recombines TRBV5-5 with TRBJ2-2; 8 positions match TRBD1. Trimming at V came to 4 bases and at J to 3 bases, leaving 5 bases not matched to a gene. CDR3 length equals 15 residues. CDR1 is SGHKS and CDR2 is YYEKEE in the germline V gene (reference sequence). Using reference TRBV5-5 and TRBJ2-2 for the parts outside the CDR3, the full variable domain is DAGVTQSPTHLIKTRGQQVTLRCSPISGHKSVSWYQQVLGQGPQFIFQYYEKEERGRGNFPDRFSARQFPNYSSELNVNALLLGDSALYLCASSPGQGYTGELFFGEGSRLTVL.

This clonotype was recorded a few times. It is unclear where the CDR3 begins or ends on the DNA, so no DNA is shown, and the CDR3 is as TCRdb lists it. The rearrangement links TRBV7-5 to TRBJ2-1. TRBV7-5 is a pseudogene segment. The CDR3 is 17 amino acids in total, end residues counted. The CDR3 loop reads CISVSEPLSPTYNEQFF.

The chain carries TRBV20-1 and TRBJ1-2, with D hard to call. The V gene's germline CDR1 is DFQATT and CDR2 SNEGSKA (reference sequence). Trimming took off 3 bases at V and 8 bases at J, with 19 bases between the two ends. The CDR3 is made up of 14 amino acids. The CDR3 bases are TGCAGTGCTAGTCGCCTAGACGTCCCAGAGGGCTACACCTTC. Amino acids: CSASRLDVPEGYTF.

V gene TRBV5-1 combines with J gene TRBJ1-2; 7 nucleotides agree with TRBD1. Per germline, CDR1 SGHRS and CDR2 YFSETQ. This CDR3 is 14 amino acids long. V shed 4 bases and J 6 bases; nucleotides not matched to a gene: 9. For the CDR3, the DNA is TGCGCCAGCAGCCAACGTCTAGGGGGCGATGGCTACACCTTC. It translates to CASSQRLGGDGYTF.

The chain links TRBV20-1 to TRBJ2-5; 7 bases match TRBD2. Germline trimming cut 2 bases from V and 5 bases from J; bases unmatched to any gene: 8. The germline V gene has CDR1 DFQATT and CDR2 SNEGSKA (reference sequence). CDR3 length: 14 amino acids. The CDR3 loop reads CSARSSGDRETQYF. In DNA, the CDR3 is TGCAGTGCTAGATCGAGCGGGGATAGGGAGACCCAGTACTTC.

This chain connects TRBV11-2 to TRBJ1-1; TRBD1 matches 9 bases. V was pared by 3 bases and J by 0 bases, with 2 bases of the junction left unmatched. The CDR3 has 15 amino acids. Per the germline V gene, CDR1 is SGHAT and CDR2 is FQNNGV. For the CDR3, the DNA is TGTGCCAGCAGCTTCGGACAGGGGATGAACACTGAAGCTTTCTTT. This encodes CASSFGQGMNTEAFF.

As to this clonotype: Compared with germline, one end of the junction differs, possibly owing to a read error. The rearrangement uses TRBV3-1 and TRBJ2-5; 10 bases map to TRBD2. CDR1 LGHDT and CDR2 YNNKEL come from the germline V gene (reference sequence). This CDR3 region has 15 residues. The chain's CDR3 is CACSRLSGRQETQYF. DNA of the CDR3: TGTGCCTGCAGCCGTCTTAGCGGGAGGCAGGAGACCCAGTACTTC.

Only a few counts were recorded for this clonotype. The chain joins TRBV2 to TRBJ2-1, with D possibly being TRBD2 (6 bases). The CDR3 length is 12 residues. V was shortened by 8 bases and J by 6 bases, with 11 bases between the two germline ends. Per the germline V gene, CDR1 is SNHLY and CDR2 is FYNNEI. CDR3: CASGREFNEQFF. The CDR3 region has the DNA TGTGCCAGCGGTCGGGAGTTCAATGAGCAGTTCTTC.

This clonotype came up a few times. This rearrangement joins TRBV7-9 to TRBJ2-2; D unresolved. The CDR3 runs to 13 residues. Germline V gene data show CDR1 as SEHNR and CDR2 as FQNEAQ (reference sequence). CDR3 nucleotides: TGTGCAACCGAAGGATCCGGGACCGGGGAGCTGTTTTTT. Its protein is CATEGSGTGELFF.

The chain joins TRBV5-4 to TRBJ2-3; TRBD2 aligns across 8 bases. Trimming took 4 bases from V and 2 from J; bases not matched to a gene: 6. The CDR3 covers 15 residues. Germline loops: CDR1 SGHNT, CDR2 YYREEE (reference sequence). CDR3 nucleotides: TGTGCCAGCAGCGCCTTTAGCGGGATCACAGATACGCAGTATTTT. Protein product: CASSAFSGITDTQYF.

This sequence joins TRBV4-3 and TRBJ2-7; TRBD1 matches 12 bases. Germline V lookup: CDR1 LGHNA, CDR2 YSLEER. This CDR3 comprises 15 residues. The ends lost 2 bases at V and 6 bases at J; junction bases unmatched: 5. The CDR3 loop is CASSQNRDRGPEQYF. In DNA form, the CDR3 reads TGCGCCAGCAGCCAAAACCGGGACAGGGGGCCCGAGCAGTACTTC.

This clonotype was found a few times. The chain links TRBV12-3 or TRBV12-4 to TRBJ1-6; tentative D call: TRBD1 (6 bases). V gave up 5 bases and J gave up 2 bases, with 10 bases separating them. The CDR3 runs to 15 residues. The CDR3 DNA reads as TGTGCCAGCAGTAAGGACAGAACCTATAATTCACCCCTCCACTTT. This codes for CASSKDRTYNSPLHF.

In this sample, this clonotype turned up a few times. The rearrangement uses TRBV7-2 and TRBJ2-1, with a possible D match to TRBD1 (6 bases). The CDR3 consists of 14 residues. V lost 3 bases and J lost 9, with 15 bases in between. In germline, CDR1 is SGHTA, CDR2 FQGNSA. CDR3 in DNA: TGTGCCAGCAGCTTGGGTGGGGGCCTAGGTGAGCAGTTCTTC. Its translation is CASSLGGGLGEQFF.

Here the CDR3 reads CASSLATATFDTQYF. CDR3 nucleotides: TGCGCCAGCAGCTTGGCCACAGCAACTTTTGATACGCAGTATTTT. The chain has TRBV5-1 and TRBJ2-3; D call uncertain. The CDR3 sequence is 15 residues long. Germline V gene sequence: CDR1 SGHRS, CDR2 YFSETQ. V was cut by 0 bases and J by 6 bases, with 14 bases left in between.

This clonotype has just a few counts. The V call is TRBV20-1, the J call TRBJ1-1; D possibly corresponds to TRBD1 (5 bases). The germline CDR1 and CDR2 sequences are DFQATT and SNEGSKA (reference sequence). CDR3 size: 14 residues. Here the CDR3 reads CTLMPGGGNTEAFF. In nucleotides, the CDR3 is TGCACCCTTATGCCGGGGGGGGGAAACACTGAAGCTTTCTTT.